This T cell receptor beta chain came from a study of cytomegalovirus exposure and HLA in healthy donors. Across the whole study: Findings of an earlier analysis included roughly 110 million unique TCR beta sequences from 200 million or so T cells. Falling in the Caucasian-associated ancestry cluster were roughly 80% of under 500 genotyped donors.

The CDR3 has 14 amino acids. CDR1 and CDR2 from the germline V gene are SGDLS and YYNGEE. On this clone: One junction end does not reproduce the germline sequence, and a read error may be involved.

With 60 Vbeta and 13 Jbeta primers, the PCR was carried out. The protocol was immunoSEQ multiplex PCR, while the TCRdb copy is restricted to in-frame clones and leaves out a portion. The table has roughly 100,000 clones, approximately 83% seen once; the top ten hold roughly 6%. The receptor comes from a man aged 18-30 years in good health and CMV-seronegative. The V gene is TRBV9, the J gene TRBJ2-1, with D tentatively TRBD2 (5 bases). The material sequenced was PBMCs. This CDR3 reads CASSVGGWGYEQFF. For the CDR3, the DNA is TGTGCCAGCAGCGTAGGAGGGTGGGGTTATGAACAGTTCTTC.